This T cell receptor beta chain was captured in a study of T cells in Graves' hyperthyroidism and ophthalmopathy. Looking at the study overall: Blood from the periphery was taken at initial diagnosis, before any treatment.

Amplification targeted TCR beta CDR3 regions from RNA transcripts. A set of HTBI primers served as the primers for a first-round RT-PCR of the TCR CDR3. TCRdb reanalysed the multiplex PCR reads using MiXCR and keeps one entry per CDR3 protein. The sample gives approximately 520,000 distinct CDR3 sequences, about a fifth of which show up once; 26% is in the top ten. CDR1 SGHRS and CDR2 YFSETQ come from the germline V gene. There are 14 residues in the CDR3. The V end was cut by 0 bases, the J end by 6 bases, with 12 bases between. This clonotype was counted a few times. Sequencing was performed on blood. The sequence was obtained from a man between 18 and 35 years old with Graves' hyperthyroidism. The chain has TRBV5-1 and TRBJ1-1; TRBD1 might be the D (5 bases). In DNA form, the CDR3 reads TGCGCCAGCAGCTTGGAGCAGGGCTCAGCTGAAGCTTTCTTT. This gives the protein CASSLEQGSAEAFF.